This T cell receptor beta chain was obtained from a study of blood T cell repertoires in COVID-19. This clone was counted a single time. TCRdb keeps only in-frame clones here, not all; method: immunoSEQ multiplex PCR. The sample shows under 300,000 clones, 70% to 90% of them seen only once. In germline, CDR1 is LNHNV, CDR2 YYDKDF (reference sequence). The CDR3 sequence is 14 residues long. Trimming at V came to 1 base and at J to 7 bases, leaving 2 bases not matched to a gene. The sequenced material came from peripheral blood. This receptor was identified in a woman aged 40 to 50 who had recovered from COVID-19. The V gene is TRBV15, the J gene TRBJ1-4, with 8 bases matching TRBD1. Written as DNA, the CDR3 is TGTGCCACCAGCAGAGTCGACAGGGGTGAAAAACTGTTTTTT. Its protein product is CATSRVDRGEKLFF.